This TCR beta chain is from a study of read filtering for tumor transcriptome and immune sequencing. The junction had 12 bases not matched to a gene; V was cut back by 5 bases and J by 6 bases. Germline V CDR1 and CDR2: LNHDA, SQIVND (reference sequence). The CDR3 has 16 amino acids. From around 0.4 ug of RNA, a library with molecular barcoded alpha/delta and beta/gamma adaptors was made. TCRdb re-derived calls from the reads in MiXCR, one entry per CDR3 protein. This sample carries about 130,000 distinct CDR3 sequences, over 10% of them seen once, and the ten largest clones take more than 9.5%. This clonotype has a count of ten or more.

This receptor was taken from a donor at least 40 years old with multiple myeloma. This rearrangement joins TRBV19 to TRBJ2-1, with TRBD1 matching 8 bases. The sequenced sample consisted of a population of CD138-negative cells sorted from bone marrow. The CDR3 here is CASSPHRGSGSNEQFF. CDR3 sequence (DNA): TGTGCCAGTAGTCCGCACAGGGGGTCAGGCTCCAATGAGCAGTTCTTC.